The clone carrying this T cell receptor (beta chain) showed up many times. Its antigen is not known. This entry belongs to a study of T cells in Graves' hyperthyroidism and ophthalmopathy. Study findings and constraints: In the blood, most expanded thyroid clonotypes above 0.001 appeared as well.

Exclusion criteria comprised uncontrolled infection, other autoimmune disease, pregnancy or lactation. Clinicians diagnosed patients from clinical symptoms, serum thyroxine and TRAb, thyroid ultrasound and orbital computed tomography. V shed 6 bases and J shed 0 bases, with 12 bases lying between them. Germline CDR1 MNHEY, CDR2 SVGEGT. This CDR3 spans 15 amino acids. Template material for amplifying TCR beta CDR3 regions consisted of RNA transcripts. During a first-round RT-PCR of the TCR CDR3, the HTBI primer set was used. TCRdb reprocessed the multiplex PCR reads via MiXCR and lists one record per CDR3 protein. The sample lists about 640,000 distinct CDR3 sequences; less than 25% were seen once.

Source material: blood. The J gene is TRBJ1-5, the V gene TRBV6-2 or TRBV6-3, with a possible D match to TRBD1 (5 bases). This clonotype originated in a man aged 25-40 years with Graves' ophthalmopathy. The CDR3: CASRKGRISNQPQHF. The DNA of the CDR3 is TGTGCCAGCAGAAAGGGGCGTATTAGCAATCAGCCCCAGCATTTT.